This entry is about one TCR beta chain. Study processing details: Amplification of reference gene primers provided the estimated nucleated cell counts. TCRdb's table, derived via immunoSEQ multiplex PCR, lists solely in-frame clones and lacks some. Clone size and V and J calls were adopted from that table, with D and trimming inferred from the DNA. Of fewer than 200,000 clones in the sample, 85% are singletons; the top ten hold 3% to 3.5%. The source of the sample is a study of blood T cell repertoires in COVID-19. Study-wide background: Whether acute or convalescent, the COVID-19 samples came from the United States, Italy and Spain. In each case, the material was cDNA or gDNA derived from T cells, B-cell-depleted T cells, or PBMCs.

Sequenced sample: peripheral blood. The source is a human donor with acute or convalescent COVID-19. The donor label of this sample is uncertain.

The DNA for the CDR3 is TGCGCCAGCAGCCCAGGGACAGTAGGTTTGTACGGCAATCAGCCCCAGCATTTT. It encodes CASSPGTVGLYGNQPQHF. V usage is TRBV4-1 and J usage is TRBJ1-5, with 7 bases fitting TRBD1. Trimming at V came to 4 bases and at J to 2 bases, leaving 14 bases not matched to a gene. This CDR3 spans 18 amino acids. CDR1 and CDR2 from the germline V gene are MGHRA and YSYEKL.